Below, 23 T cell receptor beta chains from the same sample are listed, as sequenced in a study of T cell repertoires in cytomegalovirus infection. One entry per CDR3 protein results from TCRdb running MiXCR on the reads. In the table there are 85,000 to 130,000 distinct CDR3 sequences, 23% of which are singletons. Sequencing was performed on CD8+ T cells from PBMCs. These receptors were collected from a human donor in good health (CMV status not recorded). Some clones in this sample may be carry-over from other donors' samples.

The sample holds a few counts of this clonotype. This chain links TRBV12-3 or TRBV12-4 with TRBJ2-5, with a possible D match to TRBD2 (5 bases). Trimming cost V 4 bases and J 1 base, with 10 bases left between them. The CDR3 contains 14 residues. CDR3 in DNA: TGTGCCAGCAGTTCATTGGGGAGCCAAGAGACCCAGTACTTC. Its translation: CASSSLGSQETQYF.

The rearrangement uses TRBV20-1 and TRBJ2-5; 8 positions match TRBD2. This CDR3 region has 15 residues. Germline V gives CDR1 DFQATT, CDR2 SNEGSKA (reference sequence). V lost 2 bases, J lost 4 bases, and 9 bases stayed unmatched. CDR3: CSARLGGGIRETQYF. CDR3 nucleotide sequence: TGCAGTGCTAGACTTGGCGGGGGGATAAGAGAGACCCAGTACTTC.

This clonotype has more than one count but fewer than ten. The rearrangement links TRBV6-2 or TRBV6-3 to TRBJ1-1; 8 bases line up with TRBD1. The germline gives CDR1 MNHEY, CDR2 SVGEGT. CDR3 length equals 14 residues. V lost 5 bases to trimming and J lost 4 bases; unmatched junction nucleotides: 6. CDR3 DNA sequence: TGTGCCAGCAGTGCAGGGGGCGGCGTCACTGAAGCTTTCTTT. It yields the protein CASSAGGGVTEAFF.

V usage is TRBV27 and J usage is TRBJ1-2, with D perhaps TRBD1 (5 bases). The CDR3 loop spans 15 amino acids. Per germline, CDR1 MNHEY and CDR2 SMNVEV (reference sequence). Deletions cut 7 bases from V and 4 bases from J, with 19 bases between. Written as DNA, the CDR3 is TGTGCCAGCACCCCTTACGGGGGAATGGGCTATGGCTACACCTTC. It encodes CASTPYGGMGYGYTF.

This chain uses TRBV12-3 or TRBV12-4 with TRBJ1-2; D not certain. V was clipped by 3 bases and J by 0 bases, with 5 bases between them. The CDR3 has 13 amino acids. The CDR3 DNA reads TGTGCCAGCAGTTTCACCGCTAACTATGGCTACACCTTC. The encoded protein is CASSFTANYGYTF.

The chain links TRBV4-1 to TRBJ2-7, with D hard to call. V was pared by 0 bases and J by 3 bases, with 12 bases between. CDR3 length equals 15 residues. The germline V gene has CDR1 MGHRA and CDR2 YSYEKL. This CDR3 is CASSQDELVHYEQYF. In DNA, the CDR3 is TGCGCCAGCAGCCAAGATGAGCTAGTACACTACGAGCAGTACTTC.

CDR3 region: CASTGQGVYNEQFF. As DNA, the CDR3 is TGTGCCAGCACCGGACAGGGGGTATACAATGAGCAGTTCTTC. The rearrangement uses TRBV2 and TRBJ2-1, with 10 bases identical to TRBD1. CDR1 and CDR2 (germline): SNHLY, FYNNEI. CDR3 length equals 14 residues. V dropped 7 bases and J dropped 4; count of bases not matched to a gene: 4.

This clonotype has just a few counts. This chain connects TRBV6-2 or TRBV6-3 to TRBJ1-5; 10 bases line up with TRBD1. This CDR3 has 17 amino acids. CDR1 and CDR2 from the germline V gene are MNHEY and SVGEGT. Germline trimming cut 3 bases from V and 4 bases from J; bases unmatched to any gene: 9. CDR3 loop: CASSYDRGRSGNQPQHF. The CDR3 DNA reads TGTGCCAGCAGTTATGACAGGGGGCGGAGTGGAAATCAGCCCCAGCATTTT.

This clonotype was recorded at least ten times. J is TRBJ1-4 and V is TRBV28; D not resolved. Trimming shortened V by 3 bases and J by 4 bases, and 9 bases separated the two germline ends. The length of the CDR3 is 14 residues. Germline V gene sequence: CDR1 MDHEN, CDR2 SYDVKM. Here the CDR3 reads CASSFYGLNEKLFF. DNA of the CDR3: TGTGCCAGCAGTTTTTACGGACTTAATGAAAAACTGTTTTTT. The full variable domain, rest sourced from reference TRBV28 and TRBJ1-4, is DVKVTQSSRYLVKRTGEKVFLECVQDMDHENMFWYRQDPGLGLRLIYFSYDVKMKEKGDIPEGYSVSREKKERFSLILESASTNQTSMYLCASSFYGLNEKLFFGSGTQLSVL.

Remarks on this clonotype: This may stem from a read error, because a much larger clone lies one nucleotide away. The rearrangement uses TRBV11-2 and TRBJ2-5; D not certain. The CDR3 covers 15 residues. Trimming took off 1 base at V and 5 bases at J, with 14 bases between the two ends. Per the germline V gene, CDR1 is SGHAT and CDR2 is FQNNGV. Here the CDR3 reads CASSLAASMWETQYF. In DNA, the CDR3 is TGTGCCAGCAGCTTAGCGGCTTCTATGTGGGAGACCCAGTACTTC.

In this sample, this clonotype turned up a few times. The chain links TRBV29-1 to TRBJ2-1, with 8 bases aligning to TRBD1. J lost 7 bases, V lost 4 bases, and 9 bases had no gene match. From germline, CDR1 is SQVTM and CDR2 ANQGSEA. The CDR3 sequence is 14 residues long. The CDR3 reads CSVGRQGAGNEQFF. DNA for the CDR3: TGCAGCGTTGGGAGGCAGGGGGCGGGGAATGAGCAGTTCTTC.

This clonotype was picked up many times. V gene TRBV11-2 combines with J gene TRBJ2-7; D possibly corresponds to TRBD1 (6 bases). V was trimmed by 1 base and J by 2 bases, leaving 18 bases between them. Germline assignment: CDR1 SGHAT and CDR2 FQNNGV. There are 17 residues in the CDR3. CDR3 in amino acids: CASSLVLFGQRPYEQYF. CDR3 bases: TGTGCCAGCAGCTTAGTGCTGTTCGGACAGAGGCCCTACGAGCAGTACTTC.

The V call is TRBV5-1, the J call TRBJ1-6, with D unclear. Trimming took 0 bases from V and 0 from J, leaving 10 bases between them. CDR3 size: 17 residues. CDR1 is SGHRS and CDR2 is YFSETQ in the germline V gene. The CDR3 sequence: CASSLEESSSYNSPLHF. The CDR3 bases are TGCGCCAGCAGCTTGGAAGAGTCGAGCTCCTATAATTCACCCCTCCACTTT.

The CDR3 coding sequence is TGCGCCAGCAGCTTGGTTAGGACTAGCAGGCACAATGAGCAGTTCTTC. It translates to CASSLVRTSRHNEQFF. V is TRBV5-1 and J is TRBJ2-1; 8 nucleotides line up with TRBD2. The V gene's germline CDR1 is SGHRS and CDR2 YFSETQ. Germline trimming cut 0 bases from V and 5 bases from J; bases unmatched to any gene: 7. This CDR3 region has 16 residues. The whole variable domain, remainder taken from reference TRBV5-1 and TRBJ2-1, is KAGVTQTPRYLIKTRGQQVTLSCSPISGHRSVSWYQQTPGQGLQFLFEYFSETQRNKGNFPGRFSGRQFSNSRSEMNVSTLELGDSALYLCASSLVRTSRHNEQFFGPGTRLTVL.

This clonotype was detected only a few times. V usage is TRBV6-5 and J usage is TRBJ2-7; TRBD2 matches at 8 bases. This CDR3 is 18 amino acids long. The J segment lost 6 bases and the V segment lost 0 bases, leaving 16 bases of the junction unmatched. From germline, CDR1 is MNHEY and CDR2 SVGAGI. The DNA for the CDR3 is TGTGCCAGCAGTTACTCGATAGCGGGACTAACCGAAAGGGGCGAGCAGTACTTC. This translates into CASSYSIAGLTERGEQYF.

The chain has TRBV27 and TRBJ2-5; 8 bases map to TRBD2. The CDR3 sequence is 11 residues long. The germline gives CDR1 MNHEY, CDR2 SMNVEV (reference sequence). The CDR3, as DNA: TGTGCAGCGGGGGTCTACGAGACCCAGTACTTC. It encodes CAAGVYETQYF.

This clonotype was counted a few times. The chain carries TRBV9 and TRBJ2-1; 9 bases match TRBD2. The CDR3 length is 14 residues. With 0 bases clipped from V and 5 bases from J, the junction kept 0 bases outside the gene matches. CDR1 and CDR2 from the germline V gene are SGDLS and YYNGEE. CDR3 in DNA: TGTGCCAGCAGCGTAGGCGGGAGGGACAATGAGCAGTTCTTC. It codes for CASSVGGRDNEQFF.

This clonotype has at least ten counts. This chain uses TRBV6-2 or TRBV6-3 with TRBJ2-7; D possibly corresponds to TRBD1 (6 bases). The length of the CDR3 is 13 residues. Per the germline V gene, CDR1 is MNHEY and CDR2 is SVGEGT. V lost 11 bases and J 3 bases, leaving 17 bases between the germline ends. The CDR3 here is CACGVGTLYEQYF. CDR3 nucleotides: TGTGCCTGCGGTGTCGGGACACTCTACGAGCAGTACTTC.

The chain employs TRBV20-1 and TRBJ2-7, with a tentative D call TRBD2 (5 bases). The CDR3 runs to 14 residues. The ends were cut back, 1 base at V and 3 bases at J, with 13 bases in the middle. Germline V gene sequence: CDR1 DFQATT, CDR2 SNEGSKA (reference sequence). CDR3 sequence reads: CSARVLSGNYEQYF. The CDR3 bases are TGCAGTGCTAGAGTCTTATCCGGGAACTACGAGCAGTACTTC.

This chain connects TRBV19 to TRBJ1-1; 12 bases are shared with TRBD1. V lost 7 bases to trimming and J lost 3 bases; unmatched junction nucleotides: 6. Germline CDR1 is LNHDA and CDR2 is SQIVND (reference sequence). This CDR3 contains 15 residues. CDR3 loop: CASKGDRGLDTEAFF. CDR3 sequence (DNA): TGTGCCAGTAAGGGGGACAGGGGGCTGGACACTGAAGCTTTCTTT.

CDR3 nucleotides: TGTGCCAGCAGTTACTCCCCCATTGCCGGGACAGCGACCTACGAGCAGTACTTC. Its protein is CASSYSPIAGTATYEQYF. The chain joins TRBV6-6 to TRBJ2-7, with TRBD1 matching over 7 bases. The trim removed 0 bases at V and 2 bases at J, leaving 13 bases unmatched. The CDR3 runs 18 residues. CDR1 MNHNY and CDR2 SVGAGI come from the germline V gene (reference sequence).

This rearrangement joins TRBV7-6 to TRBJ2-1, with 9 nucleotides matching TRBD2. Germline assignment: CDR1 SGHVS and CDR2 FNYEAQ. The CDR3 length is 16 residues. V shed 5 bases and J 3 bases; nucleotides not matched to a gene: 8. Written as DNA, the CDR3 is TGTGCCAGCAGCAAAAGGGGGACTAGCAACTACAATGAGCAGTTCTTC. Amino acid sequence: CASSKRGTSNYNEQFF.

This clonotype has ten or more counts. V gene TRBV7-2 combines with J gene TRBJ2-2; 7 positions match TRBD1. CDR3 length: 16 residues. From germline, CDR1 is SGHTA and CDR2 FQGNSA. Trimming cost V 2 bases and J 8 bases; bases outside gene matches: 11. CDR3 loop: CASSLRDSPAPGELFF. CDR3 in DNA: TGTGCCAGCAGCTTAAGGGACAGTCCGGCTCCGGGGGAGCTGTTTTTT.